Described below is a single T cell receptor (beta chain) sequence and its context. What it recognizes is unknown. Vbeta (60) and Jbeta (13) primers were used in the PCR. Profiled with immunoSEQ multiplex PCR; TCRdb holds only in-frame clones, not every one. This sample carries 150,000 to 200,000 clones, roughly 86% of them seen once, and the ten largest clones take 4.5% to 5.5%. This sample was included in a study of cytomegalovirus exposure and HLA in healthy donors. Findings and caveats of the study: For most TCR beta V segments, an earlier analysis put the productive rate at about 90% or about 30% of the time. Sequencing artifact likely explains a cluster of highly shared sequence variants. Later examination showed HLA-associated TCR beta chains had greater clonal expansion than equally common others.

This receptor was identified in a girl between 10 and 17 years old in good health and CMV-seropositive. The specimen was PBMCs.

The chain's CDR3 is CASSFWGQGAEAFF. The CDR3 DNA follows: TGTGCCAGCAGCTTCTGGGGACAGGGGGCTGAAGCTTTCTTT. The chain links TRBV5-6 to TRBJ1-1; 11 bases fit TRBD1. Per the germline V gene, CDR1 is SGHDT and CDR2 is YYEEEE. V lost 2 bases, J lost 6 bases, and 3 bases stayed unmatched. The CDR3 loop spans 14 amino acids.